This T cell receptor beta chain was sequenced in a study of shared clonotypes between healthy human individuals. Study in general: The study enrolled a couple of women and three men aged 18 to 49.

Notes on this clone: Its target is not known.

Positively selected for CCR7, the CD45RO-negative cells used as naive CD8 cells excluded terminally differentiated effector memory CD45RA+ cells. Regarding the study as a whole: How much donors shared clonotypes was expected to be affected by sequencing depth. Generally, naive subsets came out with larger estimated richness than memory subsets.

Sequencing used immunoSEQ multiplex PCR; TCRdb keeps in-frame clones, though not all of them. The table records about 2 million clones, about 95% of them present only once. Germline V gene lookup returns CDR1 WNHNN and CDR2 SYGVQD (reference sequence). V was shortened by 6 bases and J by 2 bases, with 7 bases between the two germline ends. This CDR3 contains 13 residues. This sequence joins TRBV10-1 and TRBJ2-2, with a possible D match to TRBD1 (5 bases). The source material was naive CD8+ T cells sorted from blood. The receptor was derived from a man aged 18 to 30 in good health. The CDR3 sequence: CASSRENTGELFF. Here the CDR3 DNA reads TGCGCCAGCAGCAGGGAAAACACCGGGGAGCTGTTTTTT.